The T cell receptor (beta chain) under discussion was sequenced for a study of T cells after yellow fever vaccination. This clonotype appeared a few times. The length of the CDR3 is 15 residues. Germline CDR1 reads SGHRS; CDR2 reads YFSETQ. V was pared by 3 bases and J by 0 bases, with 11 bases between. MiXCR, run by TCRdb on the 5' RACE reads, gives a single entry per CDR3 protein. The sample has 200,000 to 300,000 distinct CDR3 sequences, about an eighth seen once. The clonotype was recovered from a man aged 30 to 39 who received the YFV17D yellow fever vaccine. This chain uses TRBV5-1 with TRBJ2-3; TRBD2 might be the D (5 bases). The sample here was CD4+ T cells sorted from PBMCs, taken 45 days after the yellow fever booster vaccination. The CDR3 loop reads CASSSSGWSTDTQYF. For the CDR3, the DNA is TGCGCCAGCAGCTCCTCGGGGTGGAGCACAGATACGCAGTATTTT.